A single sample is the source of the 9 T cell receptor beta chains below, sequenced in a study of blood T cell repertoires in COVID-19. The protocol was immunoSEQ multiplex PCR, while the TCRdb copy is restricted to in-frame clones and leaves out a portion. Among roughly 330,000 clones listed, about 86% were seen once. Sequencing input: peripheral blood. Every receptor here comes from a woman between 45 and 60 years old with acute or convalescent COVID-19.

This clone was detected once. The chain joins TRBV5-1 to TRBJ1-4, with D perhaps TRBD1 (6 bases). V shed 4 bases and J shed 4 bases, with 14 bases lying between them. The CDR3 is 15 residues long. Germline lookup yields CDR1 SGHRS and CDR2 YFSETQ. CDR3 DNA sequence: TGCGCCAGCAGCCAGACAGGACCCCTTAATGAAAAACTGTTTTTT. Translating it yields CASSQTGPLNEKLFF.

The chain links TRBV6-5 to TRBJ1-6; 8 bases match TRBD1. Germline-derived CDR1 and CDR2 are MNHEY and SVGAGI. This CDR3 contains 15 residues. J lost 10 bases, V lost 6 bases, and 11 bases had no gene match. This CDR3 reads CASRVTGAGDSPLHF. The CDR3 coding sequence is TGTGCCAGCAGGGTGACAGGGGCTGGTGACTCACCCCTCCACTTT.

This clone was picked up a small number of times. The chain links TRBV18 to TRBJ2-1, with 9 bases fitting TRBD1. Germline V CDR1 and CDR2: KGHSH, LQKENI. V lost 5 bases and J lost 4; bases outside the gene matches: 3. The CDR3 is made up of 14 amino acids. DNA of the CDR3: TGTGCCAGCTCAAAGGACAGGGGTTACAATGAGCAGTTCTTC. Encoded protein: CASSKDRGYNEQFF.

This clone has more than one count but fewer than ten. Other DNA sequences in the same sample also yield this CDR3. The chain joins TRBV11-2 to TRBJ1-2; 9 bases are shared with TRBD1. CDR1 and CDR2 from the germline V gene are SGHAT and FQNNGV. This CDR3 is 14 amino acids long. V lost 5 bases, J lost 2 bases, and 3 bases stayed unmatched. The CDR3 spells CASSPGQGNYGYTF. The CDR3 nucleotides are TGTGCCAGCAGCCCCGGACAGGGGAACTATGGCTACACCTTC.

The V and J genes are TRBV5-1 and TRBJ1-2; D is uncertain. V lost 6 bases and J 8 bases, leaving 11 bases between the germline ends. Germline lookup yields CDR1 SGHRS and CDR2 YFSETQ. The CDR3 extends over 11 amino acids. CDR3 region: CASTEGLGYTF. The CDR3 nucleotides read TGCGCCAGCACGGAGGGTTTGGGCTACACCTTC.

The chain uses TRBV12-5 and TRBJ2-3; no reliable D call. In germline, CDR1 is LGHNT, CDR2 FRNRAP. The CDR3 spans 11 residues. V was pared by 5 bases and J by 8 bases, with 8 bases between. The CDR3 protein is CASGEAVTQYF. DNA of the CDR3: TGTGCTAGTGGTGAGGCGGTTACGCAGTATTTT.

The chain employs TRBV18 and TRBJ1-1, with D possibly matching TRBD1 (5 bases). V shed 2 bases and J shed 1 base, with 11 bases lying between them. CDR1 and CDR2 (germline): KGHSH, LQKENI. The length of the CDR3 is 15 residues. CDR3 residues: CASSPNARANTEAFF. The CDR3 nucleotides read TGTGCCAGCTCACCAAACGCCAGGGCGAACACTGAAGCTTTCTTT. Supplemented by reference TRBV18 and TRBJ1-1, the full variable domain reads NAGVMQNPRHLVRRRGQEARLRCSPMKGHSHVYWYRQLPEEGLKFMVYLQKENIIDESGMPKERFSAEFPKEGPSILRIQQVVRGDSAAYFCASSPNARANTEAFFGQGTRLTVV.

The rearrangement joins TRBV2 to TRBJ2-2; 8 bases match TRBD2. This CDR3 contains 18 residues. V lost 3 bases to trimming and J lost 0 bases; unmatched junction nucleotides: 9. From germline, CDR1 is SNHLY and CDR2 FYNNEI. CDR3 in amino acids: CASSDGVAGKSNTGELFF. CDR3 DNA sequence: TGTGCCAGCAGTGACGGGGTAGCGGGGAAATCGAACACCGGGGAGCTGTTTTTT.

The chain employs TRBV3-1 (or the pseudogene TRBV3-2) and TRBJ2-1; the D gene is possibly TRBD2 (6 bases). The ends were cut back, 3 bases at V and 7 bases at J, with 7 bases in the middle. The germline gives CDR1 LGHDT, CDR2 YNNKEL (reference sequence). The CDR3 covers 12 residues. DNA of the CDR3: TGTGCCAGCAGCCAGGGGGGAAATGAGCAGTTCTTC. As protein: CASSQGGNEQFF.